This TCR beta chain was sequenced for a study of cytotoxic CD8 clonotypes in ibrutinib-treated CLL. The CDR3 is made up of 14 amino acids. Germline-derived CDR1 and CDR2 are SGHRS and YFSETQ. Trimming pared 4 bases from V and 3 bases from J, leaving 13 bases between. This table comes from immunoSEQ multiplex PCR, and its TCRdb copy is limited to in-frame clones, with some not included. Of some 12,000 clones listed, less than 80% are singletons. The rearrangement uses TRBV5-1 and TRBJ1-2, with a weak D call TRBD1 (6 bases). This clonotype was sampled from a human donor with chronic lymphocytic leukemia. The sample in question was PBMCs, obtained before ibrutinib treatment. CDR3: CASSPKDSHYGYTF. The CDR3 DNA reads TGCGCCAGCAGCCCCAAGGACAGCCACTATGGCTACACCTTC.